This TCR beta chain was observed in a study of blood T cell repertoires in COVID-19. Overall study: Sites in the United States, Italy and Spain provided acute and convalescent COVID-19 samples.

Participants were aged roughly 18 to 90 years, lived in under 30 US areas, and enrolled virtually. Recovered status applied to Cohort 3 donors who had two consecutive negative PCRs. It also applied to those with clearance or with symptom resolution. J gave up 2 bases and V 1 base, and 12 bases lay outside the gene matches. Germline-derived CDR1 and CDR2 are KGHDR and SFDVKD. CDR3 size: 19 residues. Using immunoSEQ multiplex PCR, the repertoire was profiled, and TCRdb retains in-frame clones only, with some absent. The sample holds roughly 200,000 clones, 70% to 90% seen once. The sequence was collected from a man aged 35 to 55 who had recovered from COVID-19. Specimen: PBMCs or T cells enriched from blood (not recorded which). This chain joins TRBV24-1 and TRBJ1-5, with TRBD1 identical over 8 bases. The CDR3 bases are TGTGCCACCAGTGATTTACTCCCGGACAGGGAGTTGGGCAATCAGCCCCAGCATTTT. It translates to CATSDLLPDRELGNQPQHF.